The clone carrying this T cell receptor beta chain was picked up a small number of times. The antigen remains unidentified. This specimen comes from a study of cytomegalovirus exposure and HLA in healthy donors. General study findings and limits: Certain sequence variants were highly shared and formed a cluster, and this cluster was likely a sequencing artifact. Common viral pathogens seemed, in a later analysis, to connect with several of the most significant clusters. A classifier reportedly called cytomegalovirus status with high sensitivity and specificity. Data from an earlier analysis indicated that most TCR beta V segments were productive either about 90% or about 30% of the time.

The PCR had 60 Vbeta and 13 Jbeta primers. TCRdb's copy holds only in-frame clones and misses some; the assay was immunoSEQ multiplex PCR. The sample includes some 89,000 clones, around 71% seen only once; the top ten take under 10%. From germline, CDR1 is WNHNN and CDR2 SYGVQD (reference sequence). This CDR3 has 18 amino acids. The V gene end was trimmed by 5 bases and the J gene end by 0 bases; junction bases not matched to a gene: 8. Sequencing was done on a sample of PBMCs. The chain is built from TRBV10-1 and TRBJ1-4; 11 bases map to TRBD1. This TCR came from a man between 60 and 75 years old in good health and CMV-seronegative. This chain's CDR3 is CASSHDPGQGATNEKLFF. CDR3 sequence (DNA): TGCGCCAGCAGTCACGATCCGGGACAGGGGGCAACTAATGAAAAACTGTTTTTT.